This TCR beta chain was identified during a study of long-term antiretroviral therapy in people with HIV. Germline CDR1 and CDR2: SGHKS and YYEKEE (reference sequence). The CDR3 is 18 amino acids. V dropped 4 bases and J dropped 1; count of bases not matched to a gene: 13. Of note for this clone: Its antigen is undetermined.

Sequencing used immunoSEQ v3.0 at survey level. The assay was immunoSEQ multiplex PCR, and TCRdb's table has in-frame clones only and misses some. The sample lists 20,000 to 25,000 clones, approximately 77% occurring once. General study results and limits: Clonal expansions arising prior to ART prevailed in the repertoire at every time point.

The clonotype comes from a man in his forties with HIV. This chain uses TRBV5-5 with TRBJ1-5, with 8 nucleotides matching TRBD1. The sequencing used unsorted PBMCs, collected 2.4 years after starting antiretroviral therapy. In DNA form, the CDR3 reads TGTGCCAGCAGCGCCGGACAGGGTGGAGGGATAAGCAATCAGCCCCAGCATTTT. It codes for CASSAGQGGGISNQPQHF.